The subject of this entry is one T cell receptor (beta chain). Its antigen is as yet unknown. This sample is part of a study of beta chain features in type 1 diabetes. V was clipped by 0 bases and J by 5 bases, with 15 bases between them. The CDR3 covers 15 residues. Germline CDR1 reads SGHRS; CDR2 reads YFSETQ. General study results and limits: It was possible that PCR favored shorter templates, equally so in patients and controls. Type 1 diabetes patients showed fewer insertions and more deletions at VDJ junctions.

Sequenced material consisted of expressed TCRB transcripts (all of the isolated RNA was reverse transcribed). The repertoire was sequenced with immunoSEQ multiplex PCR; TCRdb's copy has only in-frame clones and lacks some. Seen here are almost 250,000 clones, roughly an eighth observed once, and the top ten hold more than 0.025%. This TCR was recovered from a woman between 40 and 50 years old in good health. The chain uses TRBV5-1 and TRBJ2-7; perhaps TRBD2 as D (6 bases). The sequenced sample was naive CD4+ T cells from blood. The DNA of the CDR3 is TGCGCCAGCAGCTTGGGGGGGGACCCTTCCCACGAGCAGTACTTC. Protein sequence: CASSLGGDPSHEQYF.